The 14 T cell receptor beta chains below come from one sample, sequenced in a study of patients and donors after allogeneic stem cell transplantation. TCRdb re-called the RT-PCR reads with MiXCR, one entry per CDR3 protein. This sample carries 920,000 or so distinct CDR3 sequences, roughly 18% of them seen once, and the ten largest clones take about 6%. The sequenced material came from blood, either unsorted or a sorted T cell fraction (not recorded which). The receptors come from a human donor who was either an allogeneic HSCT recipient or a stem cell or donor lymphocyte infusion donor (not recorded which). It is not recorded whose cells these are; they may come from a transplant donor.

The sample holds many counts of this clonotype. This chain joins TRBV12-3 or TRBV12-4 and TRBJ1-1; D ambiguous. V was trimmed by 5 bases and J by 6 bases, leaving 10 bases between them. The CDR3 spans 12 residues. The CDR3 nucleotides read TGTGCCAGCAGTCTCGACGAATCTGAAGCTTTCTTT. It yields the protein CASSLDESEAFF.

The J gene is TRBJ2-3, the V gene TRBV3-1; 9 bases fit TRBD2. The CDR3 totals 18 residues. V trimming: 4 bases; J trimming: 1 base; junction bases outside the gene matches: 12. CDR1 is LGHDT and CDR2 is YNNKEL in the germline V gene (reference sequence). The CDR3 spells CASSLRGAGGGGTDTQYF. The CDR3 DNA follows: TGTGCCAGCAGCCTCCGTGGTGCTGGCGGGGGGGGCACAGATACGCAGTATTTT.

This clonotype has a handful of counts. The CDR3 sequence is CASSLSLVMTDTQYF. In DNA form, the CDR3 reads TGTGCCAGCAGCTTAAGCCTAGTGATGACAGATACGCAGTATTTT. The genes are TRBV11-1 and TRBJ2-3; D not certain. Germline CDR1 SGHAT, CDR2 FQDESV (reference sequence). V lost 2 bases to trimming and J lost 3 bases, with 12 bases between them. The CDR3 extends over 15 amino acids.

This clonotype was counted many times. The CDR3 region has the DNA TGTGCCAGCTCATTCTTCCGGGACGTACTACTCTACGAGCAGTACTTC. Amino acid sequence: CASSFFRDVLLYEQYF. The chain joins TRBV18 to TRBJ2-7; TRBD1 or TRBD2 may be the D gene (5 bases each). V gave up 5 bases and J gave up 3 bases, with 20 bases separating them. This CDR3 spans 16 amino acids. Germline CDR1 and CDR2: KGHSH and LQKENI.

This clonotype was counted many times. This chain links TRBV12-3 or TRBV12-4 with TRBJ2-1, with D perhaps TRBD2 (5 bases). Trimming took 3 bases from V and 8 from J, leaving 8 bases between them. This CDR3 contains 12 residues. The CDR3 loop reads CASSFEGYEQFF. The CDR3 DNA reads as TGTGCCAGCAGTTTTGAGGGATATGAGCAGTTCTTC.

V and J are TRBV6-4 and TRBJ2-4; tentatively, D is TRBD1 or TRBD2 (5 bases each). Per germline, CDR1 MRHNA and CDR2 SNTAGT. CDR3 size: 14 residues. The V and J ends lost 6 bases and 3 bases respectively, with 12 bases between them. The CDR3 bases are TGTGCCAGCAGCCCCAATGGGGGCAAAAACATTCAGTACTTC. Translation: CASSPNGGKNIQYF.

The table lists this clonotype with a few counts. CDR3 nucleotides: TGTGCCAGTAGCCCGGCCCAGGGCCCATACAATGAGCAGTTCTTC. Translation: CASSPAQGPYNEQFF. The chain combines TRBV19 with TRBJ2-1; maybe TRBD1 (5 bases). This CDR3 is 15 amino acids long. Per the germline V gene, CDR1 is LNHDA and CDR2 is SQIVND (reference sequence). V lost 6 bases, J lost 4 bases, and 16 bases lay in between.

The table lists this clonotype with a few counts. This sequence joins TRBV2 and TRBJ1-2, with 10 bases aligning to TRBD1. There are 15 residues in the CDR3. The V gene end was trimmed by 6 bases and the J gene end by 5 bases; junction bases not matched to a gene: 9. Per germline, CDR1 SNHLY and CDR2 FYNNEI. The CDR3 coding sequence is TGTGCCAGCAGCGAGGGACAGGGGTTGGGGTATGGCTACACCTTC. It translates to CASSEGQGLGYGYTF.

The chain links TRBV24-1 to TRBJ2-3; 10 bases fit TRBD2. The CDR3 covers 14 residues. Trimming took 9 bases from V and 0 from J; bases not matched to a gene: 2. Germline V gene lookup returns CDR1 KGHDR and CDR2 SFDVKD. The CDR3 reads CATGLAESTDTQYF. The CDR3 nucleotides are TGTGCCACCGGACTAGCGGAAAGCACAGATACGCAGTATTTT.

The chain uses TRBV12-3 or TRBV12-4 and TRBJ2-5; D perhaps matches TRBD1 (5 bases). The ends were cut back, 3 bases at V and 5 bases at J, with 10 bases in the middle. The CDR3 spans 13 residues. CDR3 sequence (DNA): TGTGCCAGCAGTTTTGTGGGGCTGGAGACCCAGTACTTC. This codes for CASSFVGLETQYF.

This chain joins TRBV18 and TRBJ2-1; tentative D call: TRBD2 (6 bases). The length of the CDR3 is 15 residues. V gave up 0 bases and J gave up 4 bases, with 10 bases separating them. Germline CDR1 and CDR2: KGHSH and LQKENI. The CDR3, as DNA: TGTGCCAGCTCACCACCGAGGCGGGGATACAATGAGCAGTTCTTC. Amino acid sequence: CASSPPRRGYNEQFF.

This chain links TRBV7-9 with TRBJ2-7; D possibly corresponds to TRBD1 (6 bases). Germline loops: CDR1 SEHNR, CDR2 FQNEAQ (reference sequence). This CDR3 has 12 amino acids. V lost 4 bases and J 6 bases, leaving 10 bases between the germline ends. Here the CDR3 reads CASSSYRAEQYF. The CDR3 DNA sequence: TGTGCCAGCAGCTCTTACAGGGCCGAGCAGTACTTC.

This clonotype has just a few counts. The J gene is TRBJ2-7, the V gene TRBV15; 7 bases fit TRBD1. After removal of 5 bases from V and 3 bases from J, the junction contained 13 bases not matched to a gene. Looked up from germline, CDR1 is LNHNV and CDR2 is YYDKDF (reference sequence). This CDR3 spans 16 amino acids. This CDR3 reads CATSYSGQTHVYEQYF. For the CDR3, the DNA is TGTGCCACCAGCTATTCGGGACAGACTCACGTCTACGAGCAGTACTTC.

V and J are TRBV18 and TRBJ2-3; D not certain. CDR3 length equals 13 residues. From germline, CDR1 is KGHSH and CDR2 LQKENI. V lost 0 bases to trimming and J lost 5 bases, with 6 bases between them. Here the CDR3 DNA reads TGTGCCAGCTCACCACCAGTAGTAGATACGCAGTATTTT. Amino acids: CASSPPVVDTQYF.